Below, 6 T cell receptor beta chains from the same sample are listed, as sequenced in a study of blood T cell repertoires in COVID-19. The protocol was immunoSEQ multiplex PCR, while the TCRdb copy is restricted to in-frame clones and leaves out a portion. The data show 310,000 or so clones, nearly 90% seen once. Sequenced material: PBMCs or T cells enriched from blood (not recorded which). These receptor sequences come from a woman in her twenties or thirties who had recovered from COVID-19.

The rearrangement uses TRBV5-4 and TRBJ2-3; maybe TRBD2 (6 bases). Germline CDR1 and CDR2: SGHNT and YYREEE (reference sequence). The germline V and J ends were trimmed by 0 bases and 0 bases, with 11 bases remaining between them. CDR3 length equals 16 residues. The CDR3 reads CASSLGIAASTDTQYF. CDR3 nucleotide sequence: TGTGCCAGCAGCTTGGGGATAGCGGCTAGCACAGATACGCAGTATTTT.

This chain joins TRBV9 and TRBJ1-2, with 11 positions matching TRBD1. This CDR3 has 16 amino acids. With 2 bases clipped from V and 4 bases from J, the junction kept 7 bases outside the gene matches. Germline CDR1 is SGDLS and CDR2 is YYNGEE. CDR3 DNA sequence: TGTGCCAGCAGCGTCGGACAGGGGGCAGGAGGCTATGGCTACACCTTC. Protein: CASSVGQGAGGYGYTF.

The chain links TRBV25-1 to TRBJ1-5; D remains ambiguous. V dropped 4 bases and J dropped 6 bases, with 10 bases sitting between them. Germline values: CDR1 MGHDK, CDR2 SYGVNS. The CDR3 is 13 residues long. CDR3 sequence reads: CASSADQVQPQHF. CDR3 DNA: TGTGCCAGCAGTGCCGATCAGGTTCAGCCCCAGCATTTT.

The chain uses TRBV4-1 and TRBJ2-7, with 8 bases lining up with TRBD2. From germline, CDR1 is MGHRA and CDR2 YSYEKL. CDR3 length equals 17 residues. Trimming cost V 0 bases and J 2 bases; bases outside gene matches: 9. CDR3 loop: CASSQELLAGGTYEQYF. The CDR3 DNA reads TGCGCCAGCAGCCAAGAGTTGCTGGCGGGGGGCACCTACGAGCAGTACTTC.

J is TRBJ1-1 and V is TRBV25-1, with 9 bases matching TRBD1. Germline V CDR1 and CDR2: MGHDK, SYGVNS. J was trimmed by 10 bases and V by 2 bases; bases with no gene match: 8. The CDR3 extends over 14 amino acids. This CDR3 reads CASSEGTGRLGAFF. CDR3 in DNA: TGTGCCAGCAGTGAAGGGACAGGGAGGCTGGGAGCTTTCTTT. Variable domain in full (rest from reference TRBV25-1 and TRBJ1-1): EADIYQTPRYLVIGTGKKITLECSQTMGHDKMYWYQQDPGMELHLIHYSYGVNSTEKGDLSSESTVSRIRTEHFPLTLESARPSHTSQYLCASSEGTGRLGAFFGQGTRLTVV.

This clone was seen a single time. DNA for the CDR3: TGTGCCAGCAGCTTAGGGCAGCGGGGACTCTACAATGAGCAGTTCTTC. This sequence encodes CASSLGQRGLYNEQFF. This chain joins TRBV7-9 and TRBJ2-1, with 7 bases that match TRBD2. Germline values: CDR1 SEHNR, CDR2 FQNEAQ (reference sequence). The length of the CDR3 is 16 residues. V was clipped by 1 base and J by 3 bases; unmatched bases: 6.